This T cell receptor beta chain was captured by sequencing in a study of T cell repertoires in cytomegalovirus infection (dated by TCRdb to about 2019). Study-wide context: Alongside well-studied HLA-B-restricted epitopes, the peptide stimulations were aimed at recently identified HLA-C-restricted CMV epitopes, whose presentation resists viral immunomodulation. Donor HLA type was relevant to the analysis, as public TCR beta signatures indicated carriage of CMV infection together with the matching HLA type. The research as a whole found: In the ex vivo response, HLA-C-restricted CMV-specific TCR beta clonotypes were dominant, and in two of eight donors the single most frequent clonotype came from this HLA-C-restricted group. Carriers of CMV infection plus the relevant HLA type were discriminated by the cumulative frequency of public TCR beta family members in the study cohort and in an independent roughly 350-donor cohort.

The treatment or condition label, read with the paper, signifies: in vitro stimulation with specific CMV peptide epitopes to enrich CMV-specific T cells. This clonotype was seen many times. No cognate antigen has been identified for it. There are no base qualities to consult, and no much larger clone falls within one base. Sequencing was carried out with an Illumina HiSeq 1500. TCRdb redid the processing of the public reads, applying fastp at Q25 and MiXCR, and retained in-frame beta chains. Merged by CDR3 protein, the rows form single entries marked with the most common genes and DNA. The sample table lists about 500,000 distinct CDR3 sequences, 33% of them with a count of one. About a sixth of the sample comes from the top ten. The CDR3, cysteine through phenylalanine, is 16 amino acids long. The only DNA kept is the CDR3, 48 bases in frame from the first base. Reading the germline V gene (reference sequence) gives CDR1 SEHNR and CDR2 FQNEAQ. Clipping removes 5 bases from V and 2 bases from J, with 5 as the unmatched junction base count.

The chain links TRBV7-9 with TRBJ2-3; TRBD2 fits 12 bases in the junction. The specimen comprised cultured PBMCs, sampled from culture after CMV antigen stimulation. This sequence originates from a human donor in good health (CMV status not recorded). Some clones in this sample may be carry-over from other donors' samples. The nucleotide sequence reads TGTGCCAGCAGCCCCGGGACTAGCGGGTTCACAGATACGCAGTATTTT. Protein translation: CASSPGTSGFTDTQYF.